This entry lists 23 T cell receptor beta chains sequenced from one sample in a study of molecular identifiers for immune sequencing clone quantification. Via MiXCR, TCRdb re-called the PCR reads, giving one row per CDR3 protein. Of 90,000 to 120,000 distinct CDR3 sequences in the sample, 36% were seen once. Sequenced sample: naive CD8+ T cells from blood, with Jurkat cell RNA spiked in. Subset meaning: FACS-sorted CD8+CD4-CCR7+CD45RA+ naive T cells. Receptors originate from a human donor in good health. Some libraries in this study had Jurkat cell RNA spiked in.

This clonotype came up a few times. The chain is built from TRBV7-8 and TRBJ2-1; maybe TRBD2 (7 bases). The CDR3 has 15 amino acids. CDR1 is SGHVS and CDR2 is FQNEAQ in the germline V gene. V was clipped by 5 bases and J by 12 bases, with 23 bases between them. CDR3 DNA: TGTGCCAGCAGCGGGGGGGCAAGAGCGGACCATGTGCAGTTCTTC. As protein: CASSGGARADHVQFF.

CDR3 protein: CASSQEFDQGFSPLHF. CDR3 sequence (DNA): TGTGCCAGCAGCCAAGAATTTGACCAGGGGTTTTCACCCCTCCACTTT. V and J are TRBV4-2 and TRBJ1-6; tentative D call: TRBD1 (6 bases). CDR1 LGHNA and CDR2 YNFKEQ come from the germline V gene. V lost 0 bases and J lost 9, with 15 bases in between. There are 16 residues in the CDR3.

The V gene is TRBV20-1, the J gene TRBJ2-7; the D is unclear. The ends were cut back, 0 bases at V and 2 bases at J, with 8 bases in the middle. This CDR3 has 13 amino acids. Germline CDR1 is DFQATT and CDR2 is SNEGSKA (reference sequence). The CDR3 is CSARELSTYEQYF. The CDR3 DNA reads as TGCAGTGCTAGAGAGCTTTCGACCTACGAGCAGTACTTC.

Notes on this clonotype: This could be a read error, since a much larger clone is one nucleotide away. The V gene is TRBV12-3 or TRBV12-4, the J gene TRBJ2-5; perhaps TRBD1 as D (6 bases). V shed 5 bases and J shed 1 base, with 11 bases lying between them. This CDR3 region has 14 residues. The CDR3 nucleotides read TGTGCCAGCAGTCGGACAGTTCCCCAAGAGACCCAGTACTTC. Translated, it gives CASSRTVPQETQYF.

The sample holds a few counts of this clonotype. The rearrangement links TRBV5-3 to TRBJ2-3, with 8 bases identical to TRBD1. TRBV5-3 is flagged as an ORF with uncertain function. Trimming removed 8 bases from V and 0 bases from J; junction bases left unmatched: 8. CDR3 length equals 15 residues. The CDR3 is CASSAGQVSTDTQYF. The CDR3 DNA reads TGTGCCAGCAGTGCGGGACAGGTTAGCACAGATACGCAGTATTTT.

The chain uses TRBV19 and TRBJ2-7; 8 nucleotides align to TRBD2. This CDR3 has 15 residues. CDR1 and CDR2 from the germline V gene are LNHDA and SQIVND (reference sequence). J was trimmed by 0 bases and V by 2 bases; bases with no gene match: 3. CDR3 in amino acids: CASSISLAGSYEQYF. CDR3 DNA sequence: TGTGCCAGTAGTATAAGCCTAGCGGGCTCCTACGAGCAGTACTTC. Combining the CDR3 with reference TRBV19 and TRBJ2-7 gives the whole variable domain DGGITQSPKYLFRKEGQNVTLSCEQNLNHDAMYWYRQDPGQGLRLIYYSQIVNDFQKGDIAEGYSVSREKKESFPLTVTSAQKNPTAFYLCASSISLAGSYEQYFGPGTRLTVT.

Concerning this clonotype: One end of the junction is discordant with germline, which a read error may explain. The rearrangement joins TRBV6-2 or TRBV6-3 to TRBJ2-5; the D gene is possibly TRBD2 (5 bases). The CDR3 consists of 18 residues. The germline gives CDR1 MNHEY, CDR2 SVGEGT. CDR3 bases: TGTACCAGCAGTTACTCGAAGGTAGCCGGGGAACGCGGTGAGACCCAGTACTTC. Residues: CTSSYSKVAGERGETQYF.

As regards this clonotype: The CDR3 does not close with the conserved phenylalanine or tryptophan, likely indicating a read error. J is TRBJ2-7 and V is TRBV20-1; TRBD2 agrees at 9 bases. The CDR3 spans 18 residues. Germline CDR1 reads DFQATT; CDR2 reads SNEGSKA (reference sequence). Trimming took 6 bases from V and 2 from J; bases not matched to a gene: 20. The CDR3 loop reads CSAPDRDKPLAGTYEQYY. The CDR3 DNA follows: TGCAGTGCCCCGGACCGGGACAAACCGCTAGCGGGGACCTACGAGCAGTACTAC.

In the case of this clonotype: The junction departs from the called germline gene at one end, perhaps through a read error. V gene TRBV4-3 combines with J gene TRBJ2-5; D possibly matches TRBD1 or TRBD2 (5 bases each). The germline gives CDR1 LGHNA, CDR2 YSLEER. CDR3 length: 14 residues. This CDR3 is CASSQVGVKETQNF. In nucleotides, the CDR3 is TGCGCCAGCAGCCAAGTGGGGGTCAAAGAGACCCAGAACTTC.

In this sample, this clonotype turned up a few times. This CDR3 is CASSFGRERNNEQFF. The DNA of the CDR3 is TGTGCCAGCAGTTTCGGGCGGGAGCGTAACAATGAGCAGTTCTTC. The chain uses TRBV6-6 and TRBJ2-1; TRBD2 aligns across 7 bases. This CDR3 has 15 amino acids. CDR1 and CDR2 from the germline V gene are MNHNY and SVGAGI (reference sequence). The junction had 8 bases not matched to a gene; V was cut back by 4 bases and J by 5 bases.

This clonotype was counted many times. CDR3 DNA sequence: TGTGCCAGCAGCCCCGGACTAGCGGGAGAGCTGTTTTTT. Its translation: CASSPGLAGELFF. The chain employs TRBV5-6 and TRBJ2-2; 12 bases line up with TRBD2. V gave up 4 bases and J gave up 11 bases; unmatched junction bases: 3. The CDR3 consists of 13 residues. Germline V gene lookup returns CDR1 SGHDT and CDR2 YYEEEE.

The CDR3, as DNA: TGTGCCAGCAGGGGGGGCCTCACCGGGGAGCTGTTTTTT. Protein sequence: CASRGGLTGELFF. The chain has TRBV5-4 and TRBJ2-2; TRBD1 or TRBD2 may be the D gene (6 bases each). Looked up from germline, CDR1 is SGHNT and CDR2 is YYREEE (reference sequence). Trimming pared 5 bases from V and 4 bases from J, leaving 9 bases between. The CDR3 loop spans 13 amino acids.

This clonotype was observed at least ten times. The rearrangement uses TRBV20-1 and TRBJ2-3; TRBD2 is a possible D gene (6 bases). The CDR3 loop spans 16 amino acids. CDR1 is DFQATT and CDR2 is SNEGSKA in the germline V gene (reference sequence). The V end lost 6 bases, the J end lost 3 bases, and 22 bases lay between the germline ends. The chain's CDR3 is CSARRLGRGYTDTQYF. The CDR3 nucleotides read TGCAGTGCCCGCAGACTAGGTCGAGGATATACAGATACGCAGTATTTT.

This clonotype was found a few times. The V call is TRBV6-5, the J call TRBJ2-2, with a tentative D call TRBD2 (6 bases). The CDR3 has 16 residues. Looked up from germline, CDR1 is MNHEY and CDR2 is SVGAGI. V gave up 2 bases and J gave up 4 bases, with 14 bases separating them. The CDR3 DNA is TGTGCCAGCAGTTACGGTGCAGGGCGGGGCACCGGGGAGCTGTTTTTT. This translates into CASSYGAGRGTGELFF.

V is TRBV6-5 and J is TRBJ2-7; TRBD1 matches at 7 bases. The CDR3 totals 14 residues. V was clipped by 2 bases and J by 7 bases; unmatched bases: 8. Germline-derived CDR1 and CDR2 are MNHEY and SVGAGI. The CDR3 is CASSYRSTGSEQYF. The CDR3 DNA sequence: TGTGCCAGCAGTTACAGATCGACAGGGTCAGAGCAGTACTTC.

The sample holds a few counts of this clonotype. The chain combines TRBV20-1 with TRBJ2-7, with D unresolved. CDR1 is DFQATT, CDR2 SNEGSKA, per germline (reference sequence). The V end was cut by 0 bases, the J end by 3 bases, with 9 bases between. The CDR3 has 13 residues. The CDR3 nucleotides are TGCAGTGCTAGAGACATACAAGGCTACGAGCAGTACTTC. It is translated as CSARDIQGYEQYF.

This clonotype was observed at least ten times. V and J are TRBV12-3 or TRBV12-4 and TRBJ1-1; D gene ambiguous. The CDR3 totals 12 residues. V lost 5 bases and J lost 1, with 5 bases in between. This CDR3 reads CASSLQNTEAFF. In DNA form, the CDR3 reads TGTGCCAGCAGTCTACAGAACACTGAAGCTTTCTTT.

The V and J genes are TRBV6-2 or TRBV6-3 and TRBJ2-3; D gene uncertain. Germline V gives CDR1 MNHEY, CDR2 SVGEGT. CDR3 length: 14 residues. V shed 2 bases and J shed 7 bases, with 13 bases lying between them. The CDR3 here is CASSYTIRPHTQYF. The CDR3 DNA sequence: TGTGCCAGCAGTTACACAATAAGACCACATACGCAGTATTTT.

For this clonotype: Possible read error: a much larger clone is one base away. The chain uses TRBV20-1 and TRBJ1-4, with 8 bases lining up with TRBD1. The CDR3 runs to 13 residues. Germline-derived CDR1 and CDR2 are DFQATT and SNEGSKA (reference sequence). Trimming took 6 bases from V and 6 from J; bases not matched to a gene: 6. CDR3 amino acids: CSATGGTYEKLFF. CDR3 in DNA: TGCAGTGCCACAGGGGGGACTTATGAAAAACTGTTTTTT.

CDR3 sequence reads: CASSNHGSSYNEQFF. The CDR3 DNA reads as TGTGCCAGTAGTAACCACGGGAGCTCCTACAATGAGCAGTTCTTC. This chain connects TRBV19 to TRBJ2-1; possible D gene TRBD2, 6 bases. Trimming took off 4 bases at V and 0 bases at J, with 10 bases between the two ends. Germline V gene data show CDR1 as LNHDA and CDR2 as SQIVND (reference sequence). The CDR3 covers 15 residues.

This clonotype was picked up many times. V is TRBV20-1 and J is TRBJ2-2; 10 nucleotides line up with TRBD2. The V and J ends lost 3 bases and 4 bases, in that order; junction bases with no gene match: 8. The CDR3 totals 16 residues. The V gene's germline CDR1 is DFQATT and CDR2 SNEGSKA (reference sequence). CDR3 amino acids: CSASASGSGSTGELFF. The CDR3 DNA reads TGCAGTGCTAGTGCTAGCGGGAGTGGTAGCACCGGGGAGCTGTTTTTT.

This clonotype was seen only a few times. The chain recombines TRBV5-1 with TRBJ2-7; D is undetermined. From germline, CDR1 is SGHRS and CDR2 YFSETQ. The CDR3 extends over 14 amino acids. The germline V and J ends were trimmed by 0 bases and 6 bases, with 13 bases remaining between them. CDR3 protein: CASSLALGSREQYF. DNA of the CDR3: TGCGCCAGCAGCTTGGCCCTCGGCAGTCGCGAGCAGTACTTC. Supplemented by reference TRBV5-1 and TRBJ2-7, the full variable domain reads KAGVTQTPRYLIKTRGQQVTLSCSPISGHRSVSWYQQTPGQGLQFLFEYFSETQRNKGNFPGRFSGRQFSNSRSEMNVSTLELGDSALYLCASSLALGSREQYFGPGTRLTVT.

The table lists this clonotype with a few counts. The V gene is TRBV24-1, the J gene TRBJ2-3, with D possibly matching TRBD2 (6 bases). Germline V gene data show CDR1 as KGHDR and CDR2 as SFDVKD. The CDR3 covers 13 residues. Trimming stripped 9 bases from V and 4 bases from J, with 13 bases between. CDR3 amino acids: CATWDGGPDTQYF. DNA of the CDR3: TGTGCCACCTGGGACGGGGGACCAGATACGCAGTATTTT.